This T cell receptor beta chain was recorded in a study of Ad26.COV2.S vaccination and SARS-CoV-2 variants. The data were produced by immunoSEQ multiplex PCR, yet TCRdb's version contains in-frame clones alone and is incomplete. The sample lists some 350,000 clones, around 90% occurring once. CDR1 and CDR2 from the germline V gene are SGHKS and YYEKEE (reference sequence). Trimming took off 1 base at V and 3 bases at J, with 8 bases between the two ends. CDR3 size: 13 residues. Treatment indicated: roughly 20 received Ad26.COV2.S at low or high dose, single or two shots; roughly five received placebo; per-sample allocation not given. Sampling took place 63 days after the first vaccine or placebo injection.

The receptor was isolated from a person between 18 and 60 years old who received the Ad26.COV2.S COVID-19 vaccine or a placebo. Sequenced here: peripheral blood, sampled in a trial of Ad26.COV2.S vaccine versus placebo. The chain carries TRBV5-5 and TRBJ2-7; unclear D gene. CDR3 nucleotide sequence: TGTGCCAGCAGCTTGTATCGCAGCTACGAGCAGTACTTC. It yields the protein CASSLYRSYEQYF.